This T cell receptor (beta chain) was profiled in a study of shared clonotypes between healthy human individuals. Findings of the study overall: The study drew on few donors, limiting represented genetic and exposure-history diversity.

This CDR3 is 17 amino acids long. The trim removed 4 bases at V and 8 bases at J, leaving 10 bases unmatched. CDR1 is SGHAT, CDR2 FQNNGV, per germline. Libraries were prepared by immunoSEQ multiplex PCR; TCRdb keeps only in-frame clonotypes and omits some of them. Here the sample spans some 510,000 clones, 79% being singletons. With respect to this clone: Its antigen is unknown.

This sequence originates from a woman in her thirties or forties in good health. Some clones in this sample may be carry-over from other donors' samples. The sample comprised PBMCs. The chain recombines TRBV11-2 with TRBJ2-1; 14 bases match TRBD2. CDR3 nucleotides: TGTGCCAGCAGCTCTTGGCCGACTAGCGGGAGGGCCTATGAGCAGTTCTTC. Translating it yields CASSSWPTSGRAYEQFF.